Following are 4 T cell receptor beta chains from one sample sequenced in a study of cytomegalovirus exposure and HLA in healthy donors. Sequencing used immunoSEQ multiplex PCR; TCRdb keeps in-frame clones, though not all of them. The data show 120,000 or so clones, 89% seen once. Sequencing was done on a sample of PBMCs. The receptors originated from a young woman in good health and CMV-seronegative.

The V call is TRBV30, the J call TRBJ2-7; TRBD2 aligns across 9 bases. This CDR3 is built from 14 residues. J lost 6 bases, V lost 0 bases, and 6 bases had no gene match. Germline V gives CDR1 GTSNPN, CDR2 SVGIG (reference sequence). CDR3 DNA: TGTGCCTGGAGTGTAAAAGCGGGAGGACGCGAGCAGTACTTC. It yields the protein CAWSVKAGGREQYF. Drawing the rest from reference TRBV30 and TRBJ2-7, the complete variable domain is SQTIHQWPATLVQPVGSPLSLECTVEGTSNPNLYWYRQAAGRGLQLLFYSVGIGQISSEVPQNLSASRPQDRQFILSSKKLLLSDSGFYLCAWSVKAGGREQYFGPGTRLTVT.

A few counts support this clone. The chain recombines TRBV28 with TRBJ2-7; TRBD2 matches at 10 bases. Germline lookup yields CDR1 MDHEN and CDR2 SYDVKM. The CDR3 is 15 amino acids. V lost 8 bases and J lost 1; bases outside the gene matches: 8. Here the CDR3 reads CASASRTSGSYEQYF. CDR3 nucleotides: TGTGCCAGCGCATCGAGGACTAGCGGATCCTACGAGCAGTACTTC. The variable domain in full, completed from reference TRBV28 and TRBJ2-7, reads DVKVTQSSRYLVKRTGEKVFLECVQDMDHENMFWYRQDPGLGLRLIYFSYDVKMKEKGDIPEGYSVSREKKERFSLILESASTNQTSMYLCASASRTSGSYEQYFGPGTRLTVT.

CDR3 DNA: TGTGCCAGCAGCTCCCTAGCGGGATCGGGGGAGCTGTTTTTT. Translated: CASSSLAGSGELFF. The J gene is TRBJ2-2, the V gene TRBV11-3; 9 bases fit TRBD2. CDR1 and CDR2 (germline): SGHNT, YENEEA. Germline trimming cut 4 bases from V and 8 bases from J; bases unmatched to any gene: 5. CDR3 length: 14 residues.

The chain uses TRBV9 and TRBJ2-5; 10 bases are a match to TRBD1. The V gene's germline CDR1 is SGDLS and CDR2 YYNGEE. The CDR3 has 17 residues. Trimming took 2 bases from V and 1 from J; bases not matched to a gene: 8. DNA for the CDR3: TGTGCCAGCAGCGTCGGGACAGGGGATTGGGCCCAAGAGACCCAGTACTTC. Translated: CASSVGTGDWAQETQYF.